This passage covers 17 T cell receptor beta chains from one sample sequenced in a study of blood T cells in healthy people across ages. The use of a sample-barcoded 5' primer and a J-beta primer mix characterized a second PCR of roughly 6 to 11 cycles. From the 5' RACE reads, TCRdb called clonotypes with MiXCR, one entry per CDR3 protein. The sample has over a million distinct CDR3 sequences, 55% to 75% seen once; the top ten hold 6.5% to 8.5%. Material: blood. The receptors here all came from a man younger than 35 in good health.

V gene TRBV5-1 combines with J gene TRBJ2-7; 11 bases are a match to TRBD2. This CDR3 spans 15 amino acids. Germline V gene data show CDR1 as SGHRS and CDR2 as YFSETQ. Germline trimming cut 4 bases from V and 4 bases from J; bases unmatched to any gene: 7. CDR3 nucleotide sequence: TGCGCCAGCAGCGCAACTAGCGGGGGCGTGTACGAGCAGTACTTC. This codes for CASSATSGGVYEQYF.

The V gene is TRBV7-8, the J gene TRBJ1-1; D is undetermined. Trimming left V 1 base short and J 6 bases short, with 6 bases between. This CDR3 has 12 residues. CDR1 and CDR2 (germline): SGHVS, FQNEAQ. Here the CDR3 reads CASSLVEAEAFF. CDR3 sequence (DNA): TGTGCCAGCAGCTTAGTTGAGGCTGAAGCTTTCTTT.

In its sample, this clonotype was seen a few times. The CDR3 nucleotides are TGTGCCAGCAGTCCAAGGGACAGGGCCACAGATACGCAGTATTTT. This sequence encodes CASSPRDRATDTQYF. J is TRBJ2-3 and V is TRBV27; TRBD1 matches 9 bases. The CDR3 runs to 15 residues. CDR1 and CDR2 (germline): MNHEY, SMNVEV (reference sequence). V trimming: 5 bases; J trimming: 2 bases; junction bases outside the gene matches: 5.

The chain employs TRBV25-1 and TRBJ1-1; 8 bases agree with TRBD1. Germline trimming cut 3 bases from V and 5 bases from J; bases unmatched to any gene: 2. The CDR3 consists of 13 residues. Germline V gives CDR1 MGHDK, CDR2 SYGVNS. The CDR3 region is CASSDRGQTEAFF. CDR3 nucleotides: TGTGCCAGCAGTGACAGGGGGCAGACTGAAGCTTTCTTT.

The DNA for the CDR3 is TGTGCCAGCAGCCCGCCAGCGTGGAGGGGGCCATATGGCTACACCTTC. It yields the protein CASSPPAWRGPYGYTF. This chain connects TRBV11-2 to TRBJ1-2; TRBD1 aligns across 7 bases. The CDR3 consists of 16 residues. The V and J ends lost 5 bases and 5 bases, in that order; junction bases with no gene match: 14. CDR1 is SGHAT, CDR2 FQNNGV, per germline. Full variable domain (missing parts from reference TRBV11-2 and TRBJ1-2): EAGVAQSPRYKIIEKRQSVAFWCNPISGHATLYWYQQILGQGPKLLIQFQNNGVVDDSQLPKDRFSAERLKGVDSTLKIQPAKLEDSAVYLCASSPPAWRGPYGYTFGSGTRLTVV.

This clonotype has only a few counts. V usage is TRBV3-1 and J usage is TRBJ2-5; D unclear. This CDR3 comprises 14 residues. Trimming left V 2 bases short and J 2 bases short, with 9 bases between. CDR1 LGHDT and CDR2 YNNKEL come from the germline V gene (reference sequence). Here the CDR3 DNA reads TGTGCCAGCAGCCAACCGTCGCGGCAAGAGACCCAGTACTTC. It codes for CASSQPSRQETQYF.

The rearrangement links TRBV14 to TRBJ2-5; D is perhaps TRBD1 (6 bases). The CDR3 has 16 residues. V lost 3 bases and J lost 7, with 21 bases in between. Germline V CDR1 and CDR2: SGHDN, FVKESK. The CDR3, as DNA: TGTGCCAGCAGCCACATTGGACATTTAAGCAGGGGGACCCAGTACTTC. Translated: CASSHIGHLSRGTQYF.

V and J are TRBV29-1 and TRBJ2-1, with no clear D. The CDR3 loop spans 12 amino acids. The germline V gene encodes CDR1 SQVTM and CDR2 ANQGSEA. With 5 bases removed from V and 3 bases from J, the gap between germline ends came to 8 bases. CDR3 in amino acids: CSVLGYYNEQFF. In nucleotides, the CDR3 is TGCAGCGTTTTGGGGTACTACAATGAGCAGTTCTTC.

CDR3 nucleotide sequence: TGCAGTGCTAGAGATAGCGGGGGCGCTGACTATGGCTACACCTTC. The encoded protein is CSARDSGGADYGYTF. The rearrangement links TRBV20-1 to TRBJ1-2; a possible D gene is TRBD1 (6 bases). V dropped 0 bases and J dropped 3 bases, with 14 bases sitting between them. Per the germline V gene, CDR1 is DFQATT and CDR2 is SNEGSKA (reference sequence). CDR3 size: 15 residues.

The CDR3 DNA reads as TGTGCCAGCAGTCCAAACCGGGACGGGCCCTACGAGCAGTACTTC. This translates into CASSPNRDGPYEQYF. The V call is TRBV28, the J call TRBJ2-1; D may correspond to TRBD1 or TRBD2 (5 bases each). The DNA end favors TRBJ2-7, so the J call may be wrong. The CDR3 covers 15 residues. Germline V gives CDR1 MDHEN, CDR2 SYDVKM.

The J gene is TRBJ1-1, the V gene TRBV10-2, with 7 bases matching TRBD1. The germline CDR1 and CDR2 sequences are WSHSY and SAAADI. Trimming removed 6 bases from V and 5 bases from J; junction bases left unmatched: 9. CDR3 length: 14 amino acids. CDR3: CASSGTGAGTEAFF. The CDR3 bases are TGCGCCAGCAGCGGAACAGGGGCAGGGACTGAAGCTTTCTTT.

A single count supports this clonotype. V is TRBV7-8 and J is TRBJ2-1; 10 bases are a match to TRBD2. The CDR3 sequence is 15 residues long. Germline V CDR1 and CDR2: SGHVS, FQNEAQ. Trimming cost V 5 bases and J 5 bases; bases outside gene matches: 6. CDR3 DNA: TGTGCCAGCAGCCCCGAGCGGGGGGGGAACAATGAGCAGTTCTTC. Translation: CASSPERGGNNEQFF.

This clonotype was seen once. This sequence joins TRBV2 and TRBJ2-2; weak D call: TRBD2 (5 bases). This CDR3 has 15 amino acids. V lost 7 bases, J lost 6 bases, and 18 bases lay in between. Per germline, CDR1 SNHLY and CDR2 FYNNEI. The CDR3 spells CASTSGQKFPGELFF. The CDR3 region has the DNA TGTGCCAGCACCAGCGGTCAGAAGTTCCCCGGGGAGCTGTTTTTT. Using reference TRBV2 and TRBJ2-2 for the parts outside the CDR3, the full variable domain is EPEVTQTPSHQVTQMGQEVILRCVPISNHLYFYWYRQILGQKVEFLVSFYNNEISEKSEIFDDQFSVERPDGSNFTLKIRSTKLEDSAMYFCASTSGQKFPGELFFGEGSRLTVL.

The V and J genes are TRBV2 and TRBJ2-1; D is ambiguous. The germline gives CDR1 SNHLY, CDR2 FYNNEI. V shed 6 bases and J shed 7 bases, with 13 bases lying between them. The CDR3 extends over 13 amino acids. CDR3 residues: CASRDNGLNEQFF. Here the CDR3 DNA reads TGTGCCAGCAGGGATAATGGGTTGAATGAGCAGTTCTTC.

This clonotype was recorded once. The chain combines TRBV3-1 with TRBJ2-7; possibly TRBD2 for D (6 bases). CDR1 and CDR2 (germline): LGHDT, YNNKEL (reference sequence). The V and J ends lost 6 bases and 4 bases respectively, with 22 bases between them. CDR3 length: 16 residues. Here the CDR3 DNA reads TGTGCCAGCAGTGACCTCGCTCATAGCGGAGTTTACGAGCAGTACTTC. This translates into CASSDLAHSGVYEQYF.

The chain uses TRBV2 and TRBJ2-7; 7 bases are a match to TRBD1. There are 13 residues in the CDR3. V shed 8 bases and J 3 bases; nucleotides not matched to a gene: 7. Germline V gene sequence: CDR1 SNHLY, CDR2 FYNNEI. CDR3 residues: CASGGQPSYEQYF. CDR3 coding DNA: TGTGCCAGCGGGGGACAGCCAAGCTACGAGCAGTACTTC.

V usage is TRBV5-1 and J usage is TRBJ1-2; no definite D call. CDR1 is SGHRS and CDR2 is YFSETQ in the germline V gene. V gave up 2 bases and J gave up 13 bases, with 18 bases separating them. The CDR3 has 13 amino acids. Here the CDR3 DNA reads TGCGCCAGCAGCTTCCCCGTGCCCCGAGAACTCACCTTC. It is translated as CASSFPVPRELTF.